The rows below give T cell receptor beta chains drawn from one sample of a study of T cell responses to AZD1222 COVID-19 vaccine. The method was immunoSEQ multiplex PCR; TCRdb's version includes in-frame clones alone and lacks a portion of them. Among some 99,000 clones listed, roughly 90% were seen once. The sequencing used peripheral blood, collected on day 0 of MenACWY control vaccination. All receptors derive from an adult in good health. The CDR3 runs from the conserved cysteine through the conserved F or W. D genes are given only for firm matches. The size entry is marked missing in some rows and otherwise reads once, few, many or a size class.

j_call	clone_size	d_call	v_call	cdr3_nt	cdr3_aa
TRBJ2-1	NA	NA	TRBV7-2	TGTGCCAGCAGCTTTTATTGGAGTGGGGTCGATGAGCAGTTCTTC	CASSFYWSGVDEQFF
TRBJ2-7	NA	TRBD2	TRBV4-1	TGCGCCAGCAGCCAAGAGAGCGGGAGGACCTACGAGCAGTACTTC	CASSQESGRTYEQYF
TRBJ1-5	NA	TRBD1	TRBV28	TGTGCCAGTATTTCGGGACAGAATCAGCCCCAGCATTTT	CASISGQNQPQHF
TRBJ1-6	NA	NA	TRBV7-2	TGTGCCAGCAGCGCGACGGGAAATTCACCCCTCCACTTT	CASSATGNSPLHF
TRBJ1-3	NA	NA	TRBV4-1	TGCGCCAGCAGCCCACGTACGGGGACCATATATTTT	CASSPRTGTIYF
TRBJ1-5	NA	NA	TRBV6-6	TGTGCCAGCACCAGCCGAATCCAGAGAACCGATCAGCCCCAGCATTTT	CASTSRIQRTDQPQHF
TRBJ1-4	NA	NA	TRBV15	TGTGCCACCAGCAGAGGGGTCGGCCCGGAGGTCGAAAAACTGTTTTTT	CATSRGVGPEVEKLFF
TRBJ1-3	NA	TRBD1	TRBV3-1/TRBV3-2	TGTGCCAGCAGCCAACTTCCGACAGGGACCCGCTCTGGAAACACCATATATTTT	CASSQLPTGTRSGNTIYF
TRBJ2-7	NA	NA	TRBV27	TGTGCCAGCAGTCTGACTGGGACCACATACGAGCAGTACTTC	CASSLTGTTYEQYF
TRBJ1-5	NA	NA	TRBV28	TGTGCCAGCAGTCCCAGACATAGCAATCAGCCCCAGCATTTT	CASSPRHSNQPQHF
TRBJ1-1	NA	TRBD1	TRBV5-1	TGCGCCAGCAGCTTGGTTTGGAGACAGGGGGGGAACACTGAAGCTTTCTTT	CASSLVWRQGGNTEAFF
TRBJ1-1	NA	NA	TRBV18	TGTGCCAGCTCACCGTCGGGCAGGGAGGGCACTGAAGCTTTCTTT	CASSPSGREGTEAFF
TRBJ1-3	NA	NA	TRBV2	TGTGCCAGCAGGGAGGGTTCGGCTGGAAACACCATATATTTT	CASREGSAGNTIYF
TRBJ2-7	few	TRBD2	TRBV30	TGTGCCTGGAGCGCCAGACTAGCGGGGAGCTCCTACGAGCAGTACTTC	CAWSARLAGSSYEQYF
TRBJ1-2	NA	NA	TRBV18	TGTGCCAGCTCACCACCCCAGGGGCGCGTGTATTATGGCTACACCTTC	CASSPPQGRVYYGYTF
TRBJ1-6	NA	TRBD1	TRBV2	TGTGCCAGCAGTGGGGACAGCCTCGTTTCACCCCTCCACTTT	CASSGDSLVSPLHF
TRBJ1-4	NA	NA	TRBV7-2	TGTGCCAGCAGCTTAAGGGGACGTTTGTTTTTT	CASSLRGRLFF
TRBJ2-3	NA	NA	TRBV11-3	TGTGCCAGCAGCTTAGCTGGAACAGATACGCAGTATTTT	CASSLAGTDTQYF
TRBJ2-1	once	TRBD2	TRBV6-2/TRBV6-3	TGTGCCAGCAGTACAAGGCGGGGGGCCGCTTACAATGAGCAGTTCTTC	CASSTRRGAAYNEQFF
TRBJ1-3	NA	NA	TRBV9	TGTGCCAGCAGCGTAGGTGGGGGTTATGGAAACACCATATATTTT	CASSVGGGYGNTIYF